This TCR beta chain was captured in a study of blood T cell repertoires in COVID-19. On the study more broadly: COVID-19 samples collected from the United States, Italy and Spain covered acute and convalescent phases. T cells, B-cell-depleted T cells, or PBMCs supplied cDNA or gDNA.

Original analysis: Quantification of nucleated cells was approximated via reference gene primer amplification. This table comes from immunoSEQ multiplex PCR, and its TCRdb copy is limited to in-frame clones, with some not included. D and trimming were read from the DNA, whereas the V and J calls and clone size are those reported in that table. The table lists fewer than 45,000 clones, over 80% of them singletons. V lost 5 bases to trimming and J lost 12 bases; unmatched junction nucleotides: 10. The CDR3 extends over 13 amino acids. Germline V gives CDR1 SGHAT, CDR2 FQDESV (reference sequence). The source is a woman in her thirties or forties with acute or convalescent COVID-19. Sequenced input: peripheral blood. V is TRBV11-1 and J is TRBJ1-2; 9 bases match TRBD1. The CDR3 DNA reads TGTGCCAGCAGCACGAACCGGGACAGGGTGGACACCTTC. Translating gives CASSTNRDRVDTF. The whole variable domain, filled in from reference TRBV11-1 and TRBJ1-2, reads EAEVAQSPRYKITEKSQAVAFWCDPISGHATLYWYRQILGQGPELLVQFQDESVVDDSQLPKDRFSAERLKGVDSTLKIQPAELGDSAMYLCASSTNRDRVDTFGSGTRLTVV.